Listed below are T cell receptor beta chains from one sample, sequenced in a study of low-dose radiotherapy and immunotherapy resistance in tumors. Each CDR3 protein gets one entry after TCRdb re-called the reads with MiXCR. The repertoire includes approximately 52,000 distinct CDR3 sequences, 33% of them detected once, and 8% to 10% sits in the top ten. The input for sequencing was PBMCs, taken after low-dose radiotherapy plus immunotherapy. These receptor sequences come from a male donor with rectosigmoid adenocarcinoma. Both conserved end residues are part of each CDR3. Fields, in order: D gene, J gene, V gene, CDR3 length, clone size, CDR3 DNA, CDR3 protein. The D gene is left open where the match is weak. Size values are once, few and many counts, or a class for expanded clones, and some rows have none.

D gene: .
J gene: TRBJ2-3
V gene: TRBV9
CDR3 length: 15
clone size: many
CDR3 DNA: TGTGCCAGCAGCGTAGTGGGGGACAGCACAGATACGCAGTATTTT
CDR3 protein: CASSVVGDSTDTQYF

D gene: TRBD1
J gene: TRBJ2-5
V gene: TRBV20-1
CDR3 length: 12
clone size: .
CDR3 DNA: TGCAGTGCCACCGACAGGGGAGAGACCCAGTACTTC
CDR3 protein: CSATDRGETQYF

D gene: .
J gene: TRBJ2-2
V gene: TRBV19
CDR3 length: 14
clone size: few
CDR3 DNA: TGTGCCAGTAGTATTTTAGGGAACACCGGGGAGCTGTTTTTT
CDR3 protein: CASSILGNTGELFF

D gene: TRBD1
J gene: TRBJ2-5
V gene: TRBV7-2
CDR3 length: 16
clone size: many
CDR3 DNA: TGTGCCAGCAGCTTCGGTAGTCCGGGACAGAAAGAGACCCAGTACTTC
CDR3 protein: CASSFGSPGQKETQYF

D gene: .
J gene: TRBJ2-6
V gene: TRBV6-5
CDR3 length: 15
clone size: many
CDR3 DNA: TGTGCCACATCCGGGGCCTCCTCTGGGGCCAACGTCCTGACTTTC
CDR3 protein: CATSGASSGANVLTF

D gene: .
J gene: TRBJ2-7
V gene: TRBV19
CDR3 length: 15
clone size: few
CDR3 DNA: TGTGCCAGTAGTATCGCGGCGGCCGCCTCCTACGAGCAGTACTTC
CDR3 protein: CASSIAAAASYEQYF

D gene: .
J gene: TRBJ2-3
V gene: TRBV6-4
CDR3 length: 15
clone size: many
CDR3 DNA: TGTGCCAGCAGTGACGGGGGATCGAGCACAGATACGCAGTATTTT
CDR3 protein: CASSDGGSSTDTQYF

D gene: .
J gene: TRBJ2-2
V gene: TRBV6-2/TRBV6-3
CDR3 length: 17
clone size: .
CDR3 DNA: .
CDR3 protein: CASREMVVGELFFFFFF

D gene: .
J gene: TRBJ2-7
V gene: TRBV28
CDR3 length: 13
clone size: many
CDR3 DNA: TGTGCCAGCAGGGGACAAAACTCCTACGAGCAGTACTTC
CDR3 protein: CASRGQNSYEQYF

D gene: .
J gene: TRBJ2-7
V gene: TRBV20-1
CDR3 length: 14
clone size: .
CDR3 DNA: TGCAGTGCTAGAGATCGACAGCAAACCTACGAGCAGTACTTC
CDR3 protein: CSARDRQQTYEQYF